Below, 17 T cell receptor beta chains from the same sample are listed, as sequenced in a study of identical twins. Using its own MiXCR run on the 5' RACE reads, TCRdb lists one record per CDR3 protein. The data show about 890,000 distinct CDR3 sequences, roughly 12% seen once. The same specimen was also included in a second study, on yellow fever vaccine responses in identical twins.

Material: PBMCs. All receptors derive from a young woman in good health.

This chain connects TRBV7-9 to TRBJ2-3; 7 bases map to TRBD1. The CDR3 extends over 16 amino acids. Unmatched junction bases numbered 5, after V lost 0 bases and J lost 2 bases. Germline assignment: CDR1 SEHNR and CDR2 FQNEAQ (reference sequence). CDR3 sequence reads: CASSLARTGYTDTQYF. The CDR3 nucleotides are TGTGCCAGCAGCTTAGCGCGGACAGGTTACACAGATACGCAGTATTTT.

Ten or more counts support this clonotype. DNA for the CDR3: TGTGCCAGCAGTTCCGAGGGACGAAACTATGGCTACACCTTC. Its protein is CASSSEGRNYGYTF. The rearrangement uses TRBV12-3 or TRBV12-4 and TRBJ1-2, with D possibly TRBD1 on 5 matching bases. V gave up 4 bases and J gave up 2 bases, with 11 bases separating them. The CDR3 spans 14 residues.

This clonotype was recorded many times. V gene TRBV10-3 combines with J gene TRBJ1-5; D gene ambiguous. Deletions cut 2 bases from V and 2 bases from J, with 7 bases between. CDR3 length: 14 amino acids. Germline V lookup: CDR1 ENHRY, CDR2 SYGVKD. The CDR3 bases are TGTGCCATCAGTGAGCTAACGGGCAATCAGCCCCAGCATTTT. This translates into CAISELTGNQPQHF.

This chain links TRBV20-1 with TRBJ1-2; D gene uncertain. Germline V gene data show CDR1 as DFQATT and CDR2 as SNEGSKA (reference sequence). The length of the CDR3 is 12 residues. CDR3 in DNA: TGCAGGCCCAAGGAGGGCGGCTATGGCTACACCTTC. Translated, it gives CRPKEGGYGYTF.

This clonotype has at least ten counts. The chain employs TRBV10-3 and TRBJ2-7; TRBD1 agrees at 7 bases. CDR1 and CDR2 (germline): ENHRY, SYGVKD. The V gene end was trimmed by 3 bases and the J gene end by 4 bases; junction bases not matched to a gene: 6. This CDR3 comprises 14 residues. In DNA form, the CDR3 reads TGTGCCATCAGTGACACAGGGGTTTTTTACGAGCAGTACGTC. It translates to CAISDTGVFYEQYV.

The CDR3 loop reads CASSQSLAGVNNEQFF. The CDR3 nucleotides are TGTGCCAGCAGCCAGTCGCTAGCGGGGGTTAACAATGAGCAGTTCTTC. The chain is built from TRBV7-7 and TRBJ2-1; 10 positions agree with TRBD2. The CDR3 contains 16 residues. V gave up 5 bases and J gave up 5 bases; unmatched junction bases: 9. Germline V CDR1 and CDR2: SSHAT, FNYEAQ (reference sequence).

This clonotype appeared a few times. V and J are TRBV29-1 and TRBJ2-2; the match to TRBD1 covers 12 bases. The CDR3 sequence is 15 residues long. Germline V lookup: CDR1 SQVTM, CDR2 ANQGSEA. J gave up 7 bases and V 1 base, and 4 bases lay outside the gene matches. The CDR3 sequence is CSVEGGQGANGELFF. The CDR3 DNA follows: TGCAGCGTTGAAGGGGGACAGGGGGCGAACGGGGAGCTGTTTTTT.

This clonotype came up a few times. The J gene is TRBJ2-7, the V gene TRBV11-2, with TRBD2 identical over 10 bases. The V gene's germline CDR1 is SGHAT and CDR2 FQNNGV. Trimming removed 5 bases from V and 7 bases from J; junction bases left unmatched: 5. The CDR3 is made up of 13 amino acids. The CDR3 coding sequence is TGTGCCAGCAGCCTAGCGGGAGCCTGGGAGCAGTACTTC. Its translation: CASSLAGAWEQYF.

For this clonotype: At one end, the junction sequence differs from germline, possibly due to a read error. The rearrangement links TRBV27 to TRBJ1-2; no clear D. Germline V lookup: CDR1 MNHEY, CDR2 SMNVEV (reference sequence). This CDR3 is built from 14 residues. The CDR3 protein is CASSPAPFNYGYTF. CDR3 nucleotide sequence: TGTGCCAGCAGTCCCGCCCCCTTTAACTATGGCTACACCTTT.

The rearrangement joins TRBV27 to TRBJ2-1; D is unresolved. V lost 2 bases, J lost 4 bases, and 9 bases lay in between. CDR3 size: 14 residues. Germline V gives CDR1 MNHEY, CDR2 SMNVEV (reference sequence). In DNA form, the CDR3 reads TGTGCCAGCAGTTTACTCGGCGAGTACAATGAGCAGTTCTTC. It encodes CASSLLGEYNEQFF.

The rearrangement uses TRBV28 and TRBJ1-4; no definite D call. CDR1 and CDR2 from the germline V gene are MDHEN and SYDVKM. The CDR3 runs 15 residues. Trimming left V 1 base short and J 6 bases short, with 12 bases between. CDR3 DNA sequence: TGTGCCAGCAGTTTATCGTTCAGGCTTGATGAAAAACTGTTTTTT. This sequence encodes CASSLSFRLDEKLFF.

This clonotype turned up a few times. The chain recombines TRBV28 with TRBJ2-5, with no clear D. CDR3 length: 13 amino acids. CDR1 is MDHEN, CDR2 SYDVKM, per germline. V lost 3 bases and J lost 5, with 10 bases in between. In DNA form, the CDR3 reads TGTGCCAGCAGTTTGTCAGTGTTGGAGACCCAGTACTTC. It encodes CASSLSVLETQYF.

The chain recombines TRBV9 with TRBJ2-1; D may be TRBD1 or TRBD2 (6 bases each). Trimming cost V 7 bases and J 10 bases, with 9 bases left between them. Germline CDR1 is SGDLS and CDR2 is YYNGEE. The CDR3 has 10 amino acids. The CDR3 loop is CASGGREQFF. The CDR3 bases are TGTGCCAGCGGGGGGCGCGAGCAGTTCTTC.

The sample holds many counts of this clonotype. The chain recombines TRBV2 with TRBJ2-7; TRBD2 matches at 8 bases. CDR1 and CDR2 from the germline V gene are SNHLY and FYNNEI. The junction had 7 bases not matched to a gene; V was cut back by 6 bases and J by 0 bases. The CDR3 has 15 amino acids. CDR3 bases: TGTGCCAGCAGGGGATCGGGAGGGAGCTCCTACGAGCAGTACTTC. As protein: CASRGSGGSSYEQYF. The entire variable domain, with the rest obtained from reference TRBV2 and TRBJ2-7, is as follows: EPEVTQTPSHQVTQMGQEVILRCVPISNHLYFYWYRQILGQKVEFLVSFYNNEISEKSEIFDDQFSVERPDGSNFTLKIRSTKLEDSAMYFCASRGSGGSSYEQYFGPGTRLTVT.

This clonotype was seen more than once but under ten times. This chain joins TRBV20-1 and TRBJ2-3, with D tentatively TRBD1 (5 bases). Germline V gives CDR1 DFQATT, CDR2 SNEGSKA (reference sequence). V was trimmed by 3 bases and J by 6 bases, leaving 16 bases between them. There are 14 residues in the CDR3. The CDR3 loop reads CSASPGTGSDTQYF. The DNA of the CDR3 is TGCAGTGCTAGTCCCGGAACAGGCAGCGATACGCAGTATTTT.

The J gene is TRBJ1-2, the V gene TRBV12-3 or TRBV12-4; D gene unclear. Trimming took off 2 bases at V and 1 base at J, with 14 bases between the two ends. This CDR3 spans 16 amino acids. The CDR3 here is CASSLSPLRNNYGYTF. The CDR3 DNA follows: TGTGCCAGCAGTTTAAGCCCCCTTAGGAATAACTATGGCTACACCTTC.

This clonotype has just a few counts. J is TRBJ2-1 and V is TRBV5-1; TRBD1 matches 11 bases. Germline CDR1 and CDR2: SGHRS and YFSETQ. This CDR3 contains 16 residues. V lost 4 bases, J lost 3 bases, and 6 bases stayed unmatched. The CDR3 sequence: CASSPDGTGGYNEQFF. In nucleotides, the CDR3 is TGCGCCAGCAGCCCGGATGGGACAGGGGGCTACAATGAGCAGTTCTTC.